These T cell receptor beta chains were read from a single sample in a study of siplizumab effects on memory and regulatory T cells. The repertoire was sequenced with immunoSEQ multiplex PCR; TCRdb's copy has only in-frame clones and lacks some. The sample comprises approximately 92,000 clones, around 94% of which are singletons, and roughly 1.3% rests with the top ten. The sequencing sample was made of non-Treg CD4+ T cells sorted from blood. The receptors come from a human donor in good health. CDR3s include the opening cysteine and the closing phenylalanine or tryptophan. D genes are given only for firm matches. The size of a clone is reported for some rows only, either as once, few or many, or as a class for expanded clones.

clone size	V gene	D gene	J gene	CDR3 DNA	CDR3 protein
once	TRBV27	-	TRBJ1-4	TGTGCCAGCAGTTCGACAATCTCCGGGGAAAAACTGTTTTTT	CASSSTISGEKLFF
-	TRBV19	TRBD1	TRBJ1-2	TGTGCCAGTAGTTCAAGACAGGGGAACTATGGCTACACCTTC	CASSSRQGNYGYTF
-	TRBV7-9	TRBD2	TRBJ2-5	TGTGCCAGCAGCTCCTTAGCGGGAGTCAGGGAGACCCAGTACTTC	CASSSLAGVRETQYF
-	TRBV19	-	TRBJ2-7	TGTGCCACCAGTGAGGGGGGGAGGGGCGAGCAGTACTTC	CATSEGGRGEQYF
-	TRBV6-1	-	TRBJ1-1	TGTGCCAGCAGGAGAACGGGGAACACTGAAGCTTTCTTT	CASRRTGNTEAFF
-	TRBV2	TRBD1	TRBJ1-6	TGTGCCAGCAGAAACAGGGGGAGGGATTCACCCCTCCACTTT	CASRNRGRDSPLHF
-	TRBV19	-	TRBJ2-2	TGTGCCAGTAGTGCCAGCCGAAACACCGGGGAGCTGTTTTTT	CASSASRNTGELFF
-	TRBV5-4	TRBD2	TRBJ2-1	TGTGCCAGCAGCTTGGTGAGGGATATAGCGGGCCTCTACAATGAGCAGTTCTTC	CASSLVRDIAGLYNEQFF
-	TRBV4-2	TRBD2	TRBJ2-4	TGTGCCAGCAGCCAAGATCCGTTGGGACTAGTGACGGTCAGAGCCAAAAACATTCAGTACTTC	CASSQDPLGLVTVRAKNIQYF
-	TRBV7-3	-	TRBJ1-1	TGTGCCAGCAGCTTAACCCCGGGACTTACGAACACTGAAGCTTTCTTT	CASSLTPGLTNTEAFF
-	TRBV7-6	-	TRBJ1-2	TGTGCCAGCAGCTTAAAGGGAACAGGGTTAGGCTACACCTTC	CASSLKGTGLGYTF
-	TRBV15	TRBD2	TRBJ2-5	TGTGCCACCAGCAGAGATGGGAGGGTTTCGGAGACCCAGTACTTC	CATSRDGRVSETQYF
-	TRBV29-1	-	TRBJ1-3	TGCAGCGTTGTCTCGGATAGTGGGTACTCTGGAAACACCATATATTTT	CSVVSDSGYSGNTIYF
-	TRBV5-1	-	TRBJ2-2	TGCGCCAGCAGCTTAAACGAACACGCGCCCAACACCGGGGAGCTGTTTTTT	CASSLNEHAPNTGELFF
few	TRBV7-2	TRBD1	TRBJ2-7	TGTGCCAGCAGCCCGAGGGGGCGGGCCTACGAGCAGTACTTC	CASSPRGRAYEQYF
-	TRBV30	TRBD1	TRBJ1-3	TGTGCCTGGAGTAGGCGACAGGGACCCACTGGAAACACCATATATTTT	CAWSRRQGPTGNTIYF
-	TRBV7-2	-	TRBJ2-1	TGTGCCAGCAGCTTAGGGCTAGCGTCCTACAATGAGCAGTTCTTC	CASSLGLASYNEQFF
-	TRBV5-1	-	TRBJ2-2	TGCGCCAGCAGCTTGGACAGGGAAGTGATGGGCGGGGAGCTGTTTTTT	CASSLDREVMGGELFF
-	TRBV28	-	TRBJ2-7	TGTGCCAGCAGTTTTTTGTACTCTCCGGCAAGACCCTACGAGCAGTACTTC	CASSFLYSPARPYEQYF
-	TRBV14	-	TRBJ2-3	TGTGCCAGCAGCCAATCGGATACGCAGTATTTT	CASSQSDTQYF
-	TRBV7-9	-	TRBJ2-1	TGTGCCAGCAGCTCTACAGGGTTGGTTAGGTACAATGAGCAGTTCTTC	CASSSTGLVRYNEQFF
-	TRBV25-1	TRBD2	TRBJ2-1	TGTGCCAGCAGTGAATTTGGGGGGGTGAATGAGCAGTTCTTC	CASSEFGGVNEQFF
-	TRBV15	-	TRBJ2-1	TGTGCCACCAGCAGAGATCGGCCCACCGACGAGCAGTTCTTC	CATSRDRPTDEQFF
once	TRBV28	-	TRBJ1-2	TGTGCCAGTCAAAGGATGACGGTCTATGGCTACACCTTC	CASQRMTVYGYTF
-	TRBV6-5	TRBD2	TRBJ2-7	TGTGCCAGCAGTTACGTCGCTAGCGGGATCTCGTACGAGCAGTACTTC	CASSYVASGISYEQYF
-	TRBV9	TRBD2	TRBJ2-7	TGTGCCAGCAGCACGCTAGCGGGAGGCTACGAGCAGTACTTC	CASSTLAGGYEQYF
-	TRBV19	-	TRBJ1-2	TGTGCCAGTACCTACCCTGGAGGTGGCTACACCTTC	CASTYPGGGYTF
-	TRBV2	-	TRBJ2-2	TGTGCCAGCAGTGATTTCCGGGGAACCGGGGAGCTGTTTTTT	CASSDFRGTGELFF